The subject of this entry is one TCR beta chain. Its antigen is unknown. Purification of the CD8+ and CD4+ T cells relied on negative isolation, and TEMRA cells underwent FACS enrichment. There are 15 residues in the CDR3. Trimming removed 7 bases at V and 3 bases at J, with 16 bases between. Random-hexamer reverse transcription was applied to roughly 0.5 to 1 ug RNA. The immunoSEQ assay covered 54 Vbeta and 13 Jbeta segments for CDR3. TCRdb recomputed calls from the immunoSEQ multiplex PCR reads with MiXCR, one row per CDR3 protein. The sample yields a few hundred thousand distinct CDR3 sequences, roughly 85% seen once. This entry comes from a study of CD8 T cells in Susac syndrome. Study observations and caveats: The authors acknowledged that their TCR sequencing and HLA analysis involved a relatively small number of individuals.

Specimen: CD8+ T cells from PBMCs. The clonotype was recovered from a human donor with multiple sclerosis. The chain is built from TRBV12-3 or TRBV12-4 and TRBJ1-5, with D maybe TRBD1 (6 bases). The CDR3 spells CASKRSGVNNQPQHF. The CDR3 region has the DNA TGTGCCAGCAAAAGGTCAGGGGTTAACAATCAGCCCCAGCATTTT.